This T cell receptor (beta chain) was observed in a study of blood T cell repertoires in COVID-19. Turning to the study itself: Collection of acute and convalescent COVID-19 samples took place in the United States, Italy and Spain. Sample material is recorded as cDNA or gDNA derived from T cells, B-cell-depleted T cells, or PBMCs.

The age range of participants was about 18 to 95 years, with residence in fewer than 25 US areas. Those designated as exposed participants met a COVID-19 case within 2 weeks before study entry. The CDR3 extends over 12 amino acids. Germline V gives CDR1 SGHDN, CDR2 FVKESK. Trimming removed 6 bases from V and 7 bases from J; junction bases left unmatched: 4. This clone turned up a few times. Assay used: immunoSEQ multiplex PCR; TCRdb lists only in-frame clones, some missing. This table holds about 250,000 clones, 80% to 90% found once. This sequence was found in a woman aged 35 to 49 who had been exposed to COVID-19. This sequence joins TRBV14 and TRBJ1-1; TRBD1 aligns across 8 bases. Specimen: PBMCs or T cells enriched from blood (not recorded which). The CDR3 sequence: CASSYTGGEAFF. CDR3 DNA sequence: TGTGCCAGCAGTTATACAGGGGGTGAAGCTTTCTTT. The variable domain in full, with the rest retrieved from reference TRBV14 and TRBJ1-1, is EAGVTQFPSHSVIEKGQTVTLRCDPISGHDNLYWYRRVMGKEIKFLLHFVKESKQDESGMPNNRFLAERTGGTYSTLKVQPAELEDSGVYFCASSYTGGEAFFGQGTRLTVV.